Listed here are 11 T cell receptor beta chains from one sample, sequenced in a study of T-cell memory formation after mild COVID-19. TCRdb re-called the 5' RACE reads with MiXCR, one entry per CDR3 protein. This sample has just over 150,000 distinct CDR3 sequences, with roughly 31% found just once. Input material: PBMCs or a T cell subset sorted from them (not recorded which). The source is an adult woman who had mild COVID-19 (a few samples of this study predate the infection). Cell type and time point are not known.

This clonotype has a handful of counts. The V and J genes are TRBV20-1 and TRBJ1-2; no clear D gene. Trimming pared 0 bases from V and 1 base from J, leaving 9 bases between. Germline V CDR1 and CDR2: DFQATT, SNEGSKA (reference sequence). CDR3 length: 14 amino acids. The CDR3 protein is CSARDGVLNYGYTF. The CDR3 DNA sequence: TGCAGTGCTAGAGATGGGGTTCTTAACTATGGCTACACCTTC.

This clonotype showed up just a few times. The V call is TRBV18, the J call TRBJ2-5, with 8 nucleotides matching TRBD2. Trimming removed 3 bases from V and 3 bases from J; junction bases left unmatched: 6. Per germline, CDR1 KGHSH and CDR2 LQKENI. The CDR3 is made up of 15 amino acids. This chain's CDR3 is CASSPGTRFEETQYF. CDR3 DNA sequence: TGTGCCAGCTCACCCGGGACTAGGTTCGAAGAGACCCAGTACTTC.

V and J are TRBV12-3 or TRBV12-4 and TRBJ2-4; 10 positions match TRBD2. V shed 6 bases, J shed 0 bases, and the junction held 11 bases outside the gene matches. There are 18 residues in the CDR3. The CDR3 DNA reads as TGTGCCAGCAGAAGAGGACTAGCGGTTGAGGTAGCCAAAAACATTCAGTACTTC. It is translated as CASRRGLAVEVAKNIQYF.

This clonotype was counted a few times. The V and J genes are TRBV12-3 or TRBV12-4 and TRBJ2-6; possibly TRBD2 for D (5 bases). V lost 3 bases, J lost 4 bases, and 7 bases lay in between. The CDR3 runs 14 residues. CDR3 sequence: CASSFGGGANVLTF. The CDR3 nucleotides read TGTGCCAGCAGTTTTGGCGGGGGGGCCAACGTCCTGACTTTC.

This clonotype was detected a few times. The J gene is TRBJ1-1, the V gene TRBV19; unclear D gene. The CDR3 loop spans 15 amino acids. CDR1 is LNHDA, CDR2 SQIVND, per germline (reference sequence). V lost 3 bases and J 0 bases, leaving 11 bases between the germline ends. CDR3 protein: CASSMNWGMNTEAFF. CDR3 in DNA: TGTGCCAGTAGTATGAACTGGGGAATGAACACTGAAGCTTTCTTT.

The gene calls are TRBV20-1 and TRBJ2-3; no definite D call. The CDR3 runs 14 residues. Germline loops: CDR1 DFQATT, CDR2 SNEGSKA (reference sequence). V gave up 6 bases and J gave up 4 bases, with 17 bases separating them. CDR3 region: CSARLFAVADTQYF. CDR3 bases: TGCAGTGCCCGTCTCTTTGCGGTGGCAGATACGCAGTATTTT.

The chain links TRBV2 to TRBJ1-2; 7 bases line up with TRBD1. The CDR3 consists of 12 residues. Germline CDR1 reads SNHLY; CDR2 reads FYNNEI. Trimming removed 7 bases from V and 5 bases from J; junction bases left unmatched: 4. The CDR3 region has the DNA TGTGCCAGCACCCAGGGGGATTATGGCTACACCTTC. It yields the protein CASTQGDYGYTF. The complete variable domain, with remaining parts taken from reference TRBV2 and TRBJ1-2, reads EPEVTQTPSHQVTQMGQEVILRCVPISNHLYFYWYRQILGQKVEFLVSFYNNEISEKSEIFDDQFSVERPDGSNFTLKIRSTKLEDSAMYFCASTQGDYGYTFGSGTRLTVV.

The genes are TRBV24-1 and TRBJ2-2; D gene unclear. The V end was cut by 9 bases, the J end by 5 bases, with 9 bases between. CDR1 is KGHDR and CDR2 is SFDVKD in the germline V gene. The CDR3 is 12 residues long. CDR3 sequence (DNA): TGTGCCACCGCTGCGGTTACCGGGGAGCTGTTTTTT. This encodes CATAAVTGELFF.

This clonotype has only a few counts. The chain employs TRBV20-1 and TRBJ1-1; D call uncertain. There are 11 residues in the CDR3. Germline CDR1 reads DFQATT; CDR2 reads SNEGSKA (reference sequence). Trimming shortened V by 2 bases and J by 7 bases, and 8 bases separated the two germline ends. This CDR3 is CSARKDIEAFF. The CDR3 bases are TGCAGTGCTAGAAAGGATATTGAAGCTTTCTTT.

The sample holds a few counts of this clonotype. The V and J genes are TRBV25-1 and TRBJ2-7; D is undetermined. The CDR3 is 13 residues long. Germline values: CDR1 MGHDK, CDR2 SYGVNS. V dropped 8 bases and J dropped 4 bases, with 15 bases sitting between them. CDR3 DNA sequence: TGTGCCAGCCGTGGCCGGGTCCGGTACGAGCAGTACTTC. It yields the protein CASRGRVRYEQYF.

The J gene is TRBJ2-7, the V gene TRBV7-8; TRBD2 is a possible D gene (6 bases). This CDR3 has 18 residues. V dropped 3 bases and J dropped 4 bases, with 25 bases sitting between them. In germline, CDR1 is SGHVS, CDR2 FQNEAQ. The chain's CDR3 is CASSFLVGGLGETYEQYF. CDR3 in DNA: TGTGCCAGCAGCTTTCTGGTGGGGGGATTAGGAGAAACTTACGAGCAGTACTTC.